The 10 T cell receptor beta chains in this list originate from one sample, sequenced in a study of neoadjuvant nivolumab and ipilimumab in lung cancer (dated by TCRdb to 2020 to 2021). The library relied on the immunoSEQ multiplex PCR assay. TCRdb holds this immuneACCESS table with in-frame rearrangements only. Some clones are missing; in checked studies, unresolved V genes explain under half, and the rest has no known cause. The sample contains more than 1,500 clones, roughly 86% of them found a single time. The ten largest clonotypes hold roughly 3.6% of the sample. Interpreted using the paper, the time point label stands for: at surgical resection after neoadjuvant nivolumab +/- ipilimumab. The source was adjacent normal lung tissue, collected after neoadjuvant nivolumab, alone or with ipilimumab, at or shortly before surgery. These receptors were collected from an adult with non-small cell lung cancer.

The rearrangement uses TRBV11-2 and TRBJ2-7, with TRBD2 matching 7 bases. V trimming: 3 bases; J trimming: 8 bases; junction bases outside the gene matches: 4. The CDR3 is made up of 12 amino acids. CDR1 SGHAT and CDR2 FQNNGV come from the germline V gene. The CDR3 spells CASSLGGEKQYF. The CDR3, as DNA: TGTGCCAGCAGCTTGGGGGGGGAGAAGCAGTACTTC.

This rearrangement joins TRBV15 to TRBJ1-4; TRBD1 agrees at 9 bases. The V gene's germline CDR1 is LNHNV and CDR2 YYDKDF (reference sequence). CDR3 size: 15 residues. V gave up 4 bases and J gave up 7 bases; unmatched junction bases: 7. The CDR3 nucleotides are TGTGCCACCAGCATAGAGGGACAGGGAAGTGAAAAACTGTTTTTT. Translated: CATSIEGQGSEKLFF.

The chain is built from TRBV28 and TRBJ1-2; no clear D. The length of the CDR3 is 13 residues. The V gene lost 5 bases and the J gene lost 2 bases, with 9 bases spanning the gap. Per the germline V gene, CDR1 is MDHEN and CDR2 is SYDVKM. The CDR3 loop is CASSPTLNYGYTF. In DNA form, the CDR3 reads TGTGCCAGCAGTCCGACACTAAACTATGGCTACACCTTC.

This clone was found a few times. V usage is TRBV5-1 and J usage is TRBJ2-7, with TRBD1 identical over 10 bases. Per the germline V gene, CDR1 is SGHRS and CDR2 is YFSETQ. V was pared by 3 bases and J by 2 bases, with 5 bases of the junction left unmatched. This CDR3 contains 15 residues. DNA for the CDR3: TGCGCCAGCAGCTCGGGACAGGGGATTACCTACGAGCAGTACTTC. It yields the protein CASSSGQGITYEQYF.

The chain recombines TRBV11-2 with TRBJ1-1; 12 bases line up with TRBD1. With 3 bases clipped from V and 2 bases from J, the junction kept 4 bases outside the gene matches. In germline, CDR1 is SGHAT, CDR2 FQNNGV. The CDR3 totals 16 residues. CDR3 nucleotides: TGTGCCAGCAGCTTCGGGACAGGGGGCTCAAACACTGAAGCTTTCTTT. It translates to CASSFGTGGSNTEAFF.

This clone was observed a few times. The J gene is TRBJ2-7, the V gene TRBV6-5; D is ambiguous. Germline V gene data show CDR1 as MNHEY and CDR2 as SVGAGI. V was trimmed by 7 bases and J by 2 bases, leaving 15 bases between them. This CDR3 is built from 14 residues. CDR3 residues: CASTSDRFPYEQYF. The CDR3 coding sequence is TGTGCCAGCACCTCAGACCGCTTTCCCTACGAGCAGTACTTC.

This clone was seen a handful of times. The CDR3 sequence is CASQPFGQTTYGYTF. The DNA of the CDR3 is TGTGCCAGCCAACCCTTCGGACAGACCACCTATGGCTACACCTTC. The chain has TRBV19 and TRBJ1-2, with a weak D call TRBD1 (6 bases). Germline loops: CDR1 LNHDA, CDR2 SQIVND (reference sequence). Trimming cost V 9 bases and J 4 bases, with 21 bases left between them. The CDR3 spans 15 residues.

CDR3: CASSWGGANTEAFF. CDR3 DNA sequence: TGTGCCAGCTCTTGGGGTGGGGCAAACACTGAAGCTTTCTTT. The rearrangement links TRBV27 to TRBJ1-1; TRBD1 might be the D (5 bases). The CDR3 consists of 14 residues. Germline loops: CDR1 MNHEY, CDR2 SMNVEV (reference sequence). With 8 bases removed from V and 2 bases from J, the gap between germline ends came to 15 bases.

This clone came up once. The genes are TRBV5-1 and TRBJ1-4, with a possible D match to TRBD1 (6 bases). Per germline, CDR1 SGHRS and CDR2 YFSETQ. This CDR3 contains 14 residues. With 7 bases removed from V and 6 bases from J, the gap between germline ends came to 16 bases. The CDR3 here is CASGKVSGDEKLFF. The CDR3, as DNA: TGCGCCAGCGGGAAAGTGTCAGGGGATGAAAAACTGTTTTTT.

The V gene is TRBV21-1, the J gene TRBJ1-1; TRBD1, as called in the table, went unchecked against the DNA. TRBV21-1 is shown as a pseudogene. CDR3 size: 10 residues. The CDR3 region has the DNA TGTGCCAGCAGCAGACAGGAAGCTTTCTTT. Translated: CASSRQEAFF.